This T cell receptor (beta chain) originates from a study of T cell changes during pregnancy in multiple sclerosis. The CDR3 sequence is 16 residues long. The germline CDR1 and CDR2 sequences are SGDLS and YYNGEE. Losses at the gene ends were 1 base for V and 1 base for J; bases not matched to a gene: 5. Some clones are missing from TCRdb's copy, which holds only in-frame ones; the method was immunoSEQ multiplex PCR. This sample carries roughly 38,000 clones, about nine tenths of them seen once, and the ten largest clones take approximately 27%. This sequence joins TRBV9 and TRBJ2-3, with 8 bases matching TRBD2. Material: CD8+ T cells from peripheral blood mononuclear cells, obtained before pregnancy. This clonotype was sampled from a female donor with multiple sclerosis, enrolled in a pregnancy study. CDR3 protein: CASSVRAGEGTDTQYF. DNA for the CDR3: TGTGCCAGCAGCGTAAGAGCGGGAGAGGGCACAGATACGCAGTATTTT.